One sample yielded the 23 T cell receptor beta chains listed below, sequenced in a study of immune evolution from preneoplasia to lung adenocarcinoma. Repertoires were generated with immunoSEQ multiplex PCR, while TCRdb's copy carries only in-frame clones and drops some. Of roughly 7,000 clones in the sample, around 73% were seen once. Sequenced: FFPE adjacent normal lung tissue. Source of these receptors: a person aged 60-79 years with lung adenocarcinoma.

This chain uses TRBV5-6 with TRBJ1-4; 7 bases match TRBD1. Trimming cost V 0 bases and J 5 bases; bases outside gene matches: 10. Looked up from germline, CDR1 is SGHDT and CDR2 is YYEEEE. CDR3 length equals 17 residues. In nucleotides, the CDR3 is TGTGCCAGCAGCTTGGAAGGGCAGGGGGTCTTCAATGAAAAACTGTTTTTT. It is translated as CASSLEGQGVFNEKLFF.

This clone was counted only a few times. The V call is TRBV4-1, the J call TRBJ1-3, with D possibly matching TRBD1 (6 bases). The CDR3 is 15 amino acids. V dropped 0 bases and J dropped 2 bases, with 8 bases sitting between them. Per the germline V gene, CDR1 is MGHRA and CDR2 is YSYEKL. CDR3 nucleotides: TGCGCCAGCAGCCAAGAAGACAGGCCTGGAAACACCATATATTTT. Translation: CASSQEDRPGNTIYF.

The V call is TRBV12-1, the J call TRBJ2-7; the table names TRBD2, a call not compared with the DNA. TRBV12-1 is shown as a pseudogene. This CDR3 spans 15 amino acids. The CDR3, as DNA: TGTGCCAGCAGAGGACTAGCGGGAGGGCCCAACGAGCAGTACGTC. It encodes CASRGLAGGPNEQYV.

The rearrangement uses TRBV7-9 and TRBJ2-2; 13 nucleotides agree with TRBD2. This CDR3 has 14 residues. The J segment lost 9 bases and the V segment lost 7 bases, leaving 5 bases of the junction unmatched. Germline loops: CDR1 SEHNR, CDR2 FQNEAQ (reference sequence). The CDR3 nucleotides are TGTGCCAGCACCGGACTAGCGGGAGCCCGGGAGCTGTTTTTT. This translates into CASTGLAGARELFF.

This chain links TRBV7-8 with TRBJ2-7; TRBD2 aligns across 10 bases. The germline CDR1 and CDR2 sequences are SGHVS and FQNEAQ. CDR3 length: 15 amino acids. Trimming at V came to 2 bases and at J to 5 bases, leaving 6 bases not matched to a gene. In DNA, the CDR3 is TGTGCCAGCAGCTTACGGTCTAGCGGGAGCCACGAGCAGTACTTC. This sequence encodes CASSLRSSGSHEQYF.

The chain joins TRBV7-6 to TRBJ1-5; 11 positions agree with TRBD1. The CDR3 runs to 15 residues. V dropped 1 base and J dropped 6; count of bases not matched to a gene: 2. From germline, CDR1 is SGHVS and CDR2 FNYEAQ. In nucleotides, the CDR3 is TGTGCCAGCAGCTTAGGGACAGGGGGCTCTCAGCCCCAGCATTTT. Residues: CASSLGTGGSQPQHF.

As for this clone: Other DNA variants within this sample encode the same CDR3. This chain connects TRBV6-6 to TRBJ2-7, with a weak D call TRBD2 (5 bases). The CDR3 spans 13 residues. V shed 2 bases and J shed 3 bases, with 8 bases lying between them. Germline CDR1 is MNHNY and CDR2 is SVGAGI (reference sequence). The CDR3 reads CASSYDRDYEQYV. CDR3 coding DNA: TGTGCCAGCAGTTACGACCGGGACTACGAGCAGTACGTC.

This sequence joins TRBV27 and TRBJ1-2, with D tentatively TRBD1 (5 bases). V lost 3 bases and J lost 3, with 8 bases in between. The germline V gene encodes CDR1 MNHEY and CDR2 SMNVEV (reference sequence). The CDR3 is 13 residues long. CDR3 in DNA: TGTGCCAGCAGTTTCGGGACGGACTATGGCTACACCTTC. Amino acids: CASSFGTDYGYTF.

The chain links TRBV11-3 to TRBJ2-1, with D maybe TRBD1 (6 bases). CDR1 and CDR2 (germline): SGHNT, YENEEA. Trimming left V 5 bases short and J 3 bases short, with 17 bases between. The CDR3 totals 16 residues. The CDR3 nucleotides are TGTGCCAGCAGCCCAGGGGTGTCGACGGACTACAATGAGCAGTTCTTC. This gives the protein CASSPGVSTDYNEQFF.

CDR3 region: CASSLKAGGPTGELFF. As DNA, the CDR3 is TGTGCCAGCAGCTTAAAAGCGGGAGGGCCTACCGGGGAGCTGTTTTTT. The chain links TRBV7-2 to TRBJ2-2; 10 bases are a match to TRBD2. V gave up 2 bases and J gave up 5 bases; unmatched junction bases: 5. The CDR3 runs 16 residues. Per germline, CDR1 SGHTA and CDR2 FQGNSA.

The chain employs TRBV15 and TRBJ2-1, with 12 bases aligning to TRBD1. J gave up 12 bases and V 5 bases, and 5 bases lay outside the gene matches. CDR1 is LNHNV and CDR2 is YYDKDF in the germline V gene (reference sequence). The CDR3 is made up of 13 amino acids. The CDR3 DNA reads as TGTGCCACCAGCGGGGGACAGGGGGCTGTGCAGTTCTTC. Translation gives CATSGGQGAVQFF.

In DNA, the CDR3 is TGTGCCAGCAGCCCCGGGACACCGAACACCGGGGAGCTGTTTTTT. Protein: CASSPGTPNTGELFF. J is TRBJ2-2 and V is TRBV14, with a tentative D call TRBD1 (6 bases). Germline loops: CDR1 SGHDN, CDR2 FVKESK. CDR3 length: 15 residues. V was trimmed by 4 bases and J by 0 bases, leaving 9 bases between them.

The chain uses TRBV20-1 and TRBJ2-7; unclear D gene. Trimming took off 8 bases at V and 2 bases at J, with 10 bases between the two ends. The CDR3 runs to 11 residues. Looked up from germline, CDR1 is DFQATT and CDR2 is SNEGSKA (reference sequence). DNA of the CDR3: TGCAGTCTAGAGGCGGCCTACGAGCAGTACTTC. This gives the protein CSLEAAYEQYF.

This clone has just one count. CDR3 region: CASSLNAGGVSLSYTF. In DNA form, the CDR3 reads TGTGCCAGCAGCTTAAACGCAGGGGGCGTGAGTCTAAGCTACACCTTC. This chain links TRBV7-6 with TRBJ1-2; 8 bases are a match to TRBD1. This CDR3 contains 16 residues. Germline V gene data show CDR1 as SGHVS and CDR2 as FNYEAQ. The trim removed 2 bases at V and 9 bases at J, leaving 14 bases unmatched. Based on the CDR3 plus reference TRBV7-6 and TRBJ1-2, the full variable domain is GAGVSQSPRYKVTKRGQDVALRCDPISGHVSLYWYRQALGQGPEFLTYFNYEAQQDKSGLPNDRFSAERPEGSISTLTIQRTEQRDSAMYRCASSLNAGGVSLSYTFGSGTRLTVV.

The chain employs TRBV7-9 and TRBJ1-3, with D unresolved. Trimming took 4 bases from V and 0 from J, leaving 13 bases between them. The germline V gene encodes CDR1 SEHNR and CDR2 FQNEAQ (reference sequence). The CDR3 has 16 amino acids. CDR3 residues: CASSSVGRISGNTIYF. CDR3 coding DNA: TGTGCCAGCAGCTCCGTTGGGAGAATCTCTGGAAACACCATATATTTT.

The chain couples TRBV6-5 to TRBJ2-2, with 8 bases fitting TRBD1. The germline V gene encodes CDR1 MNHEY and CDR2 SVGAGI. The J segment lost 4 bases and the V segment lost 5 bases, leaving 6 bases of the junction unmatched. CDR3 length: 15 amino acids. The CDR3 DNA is TGTGCCAGCAGTATTAGGACAGGGCTCACCGGGGAGCTGTTTTTT. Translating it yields CASSIRTGLTGELFF.

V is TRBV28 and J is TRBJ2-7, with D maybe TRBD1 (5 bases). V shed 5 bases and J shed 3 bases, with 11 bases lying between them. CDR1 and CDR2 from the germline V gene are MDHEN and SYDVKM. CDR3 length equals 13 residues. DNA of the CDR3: TGTGCCAGCAGTCCCCACGACAGCTACGAGCAGTACTTC. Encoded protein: CASSPHDSYEQYF.

CDR3 nucleotides: TGCGCCAGCAGCTTGGCCAGGGTGGATGAAAAACTGTTTTTT. The encoded protein is CASSLARVDEKLFF. V and J are TRBV5-1 and TRBJ1-4; perhaps TRBD1 as D (5 bases). V was trimmed by 0 bases and J by 6 bases, leaving 9 bases between them. CDR1 and CDR2 from the germline V gene are SGHRS and YFSETQ. The CDR3 contains 14 residues.

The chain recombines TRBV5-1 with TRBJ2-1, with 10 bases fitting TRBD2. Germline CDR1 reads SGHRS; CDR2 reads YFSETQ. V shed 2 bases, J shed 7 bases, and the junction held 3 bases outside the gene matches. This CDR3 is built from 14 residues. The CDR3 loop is CASSLAGGPNEQFF. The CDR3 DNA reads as TGCGCCAGCAGCTTAGCGGGAGGGCCGAATGAGCAGTTCTTC.

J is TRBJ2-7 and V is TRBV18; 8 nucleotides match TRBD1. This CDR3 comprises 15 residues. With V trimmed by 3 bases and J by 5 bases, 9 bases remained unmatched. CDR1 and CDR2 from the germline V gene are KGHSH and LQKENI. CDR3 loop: CASSPIHRGQDEQYF. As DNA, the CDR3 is TGTGCCAGCTCACCGATTCACAGGGGACAGGACGAGCAGTACTTC.

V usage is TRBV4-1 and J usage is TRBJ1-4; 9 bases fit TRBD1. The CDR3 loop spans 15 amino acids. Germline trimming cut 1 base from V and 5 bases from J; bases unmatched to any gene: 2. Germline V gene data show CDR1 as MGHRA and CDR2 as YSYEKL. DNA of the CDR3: TGCGCCAGCAGCCAAGCGGACAGGGGCAATGAAAAACTGTTTTTT. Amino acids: CASSQADRGNEKLFF.

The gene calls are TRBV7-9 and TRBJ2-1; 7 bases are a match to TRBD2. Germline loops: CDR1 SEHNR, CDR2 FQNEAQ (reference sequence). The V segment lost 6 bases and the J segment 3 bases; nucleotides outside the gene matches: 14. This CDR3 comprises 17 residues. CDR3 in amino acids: CASRPNPQAGVYNEQFF. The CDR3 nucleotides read TGTGCCAGCAGACCTAACCCCCAGGCGGGAGTCTACAATGAGCAGTTCTTC.

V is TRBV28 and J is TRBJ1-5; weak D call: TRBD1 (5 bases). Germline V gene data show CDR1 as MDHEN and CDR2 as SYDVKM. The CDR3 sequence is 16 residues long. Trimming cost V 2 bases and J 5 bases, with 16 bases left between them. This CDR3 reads CASSLVGQGDHQPQHF. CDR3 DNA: TGTGCCAGCAGTTTAGTTGGGCAGGGTGACCATCAGCCCCAGCATTTT.